The 20 T cell receptor beta chains below come from one sample, sequenced in a study of blood T cells in healthy people across ages. It was with a sample-barcoded 5' primer and a J-beta primer mix that a second PCR of roughly 7 to 12 cycles was run. TCRdb re-called the 5' RACE reads through MiXCR, storing one row per CDR3 protein. The data contain about 1.5 million distinct CDR3 sequences, about 45% of them seen just once; the ten biggest clones take up 4%. Source material: blood. These receptors were collected from a woman younger than 30 in good health.

Turning to this clonotype: Sequence at one end of the junction differs from germline and may be a read error. CDR3 amino acids: CSASGFGGRDYNERFF. The CDR3 nucleotides are TGCAGTGCTAGTGGCTTTGGGGGGAGGGATTACAATGAGCGGTTCTTC. The chain combines TRBV20-1 with TRBJ2-1, with 7 bases that match TRBD2. The CDR3 totals 16 residues. The V gene's germline CDR1 is DFQATT and CDR2 SNEGSKA (reference sequence).

CDR3 region: CASSPSGGRTEAFF. Here the CDR3 DNA reads TGTGCCAGCAGCCCCTCGGGGGGAAGGACTGAAGCTTTCTTT. The chain combines TRBV7-9 with TRBJ1-1; maybe TRBD1 (5 bases). Trimming cost V 5 bases and J 5 bases, with 15 bases left between them. Looked up from germline, CDR1 is SEHNR and CDR2 is FQNEAQ (reference sequence). This CDR3 is built from 14 residues.

CDR3 DNA sequence: TGTGCCAGCAGCTCCAGGGACTATGCGTCTGACGAGCAGTACTTC. Amino acid sequence: CASSSRDYASDEQYF. V usage is TRBV11-2 and J usage is TRBJ2-5; 7 bases match TRBD2. The J call could be wrong; TRBJ2-7 is a better fit for the DNA end. Germline-derived CDR1 and CDR2 are SGHAT and FQNNGV. The CDR3 sequence is 15 residues long.

This clonotype showed up just a few times. The J gene is TRBJ2-1, the V gene TRBV5-1; 7 nucleotides align to TRBD2. Germline-derived CDR1 and CDR2 are SGHRS and YFSETQ. The V gene end was trimmed by 1 base and the J gene end by 5 bases; junction bases not matched to a gene: 6. The CDR3 has 15 amino acids. For the CDR3, the DNA is TGCGCCAGCAGCTTGTGGCAGCGGGGAAACAATGAGCAGTTCTTC. This codes for CASSLWQRGNNEQFF.

The J gene is TRBJ2-5, the V gene TRBV20-1; no reliable D call. Looked up from germline, CDR1 is DFQATT and CDR2 is SNEGSKA (reference sequence). The CDR3 sequence is 12 residues long. The V and J ends lost 4 bases and 5 bases respectively, with 11 bases between them. The CDR3 nucleotides read TGCAGTGCTAAGATCCAGTGGGAGACCCAGTACTTC. Its translation: CSAKIQWETQYF.

This clonotype was detected only a few times. V gene TRBV12-3 or TRBV12-4 combines with J gene TRBJ2-5; D ambiguous. This CDR3 region has 16 residues. Trimming stripped 1 base from V and 5 bases from J, with 17 bases between. The DNA for the CDR3 is TGTGCCAGCAGTTTAGGTCTTGCCCTAACCTTGGAGACCCAGTACTTC. Protein sequence: CASSLGLALTLETQYF.

This clonotype has only a few counts. The chain employs TRBV7-6 and TRBJ2-3; TRBD1 matches at 9 bases. The germline V gene encodes CDR1 SGHVS and CDR2 FNYEAQ. This CDR3 has 16 residues. Trimming removed 3 bases from V and 7 bases from J; junction bases left unmatched: 11. CDR3 DNA sequence: TGTGCCAGCAGCTTGTACGGACAGGGGCTAAGAAATACGCAGTATTTT. Translated, it gives CASSLYGQGLRNTQYF.

As for this clonotype: Germline is not matched at one junction end, which may reflect a read error. The V gene is TRBV7-3, the J gene TRBJ2-1; tentatively, D is TRBD1 or TRBD2 (5 bases each). This CDR3 is built from 13 residues. Germline V CDR1 and CDR2: SGHTA, FQGTGA. The CDR3 sequence: CVSSLKGSNEQFF. The CDR3 DNA sequence: TGTGTCAGCAGCTTAAAGGGGAGCAATGAGCAGTTCTTC.

The CDR3 here is CSAPHAGAYNEQYF. The CDR3, as DNA: TGCAGCGCCCCCCATGCGGGAGCGTACAATGAGCAGTACTTC. V is TRBV29-1 and J is TRBJ2-5; 7 bases line up with TRBD2. CDR3 length equals 14 residues. The germline gives CDR1 SQVTM, CDR2 ANQGSEA. With 7 bases clipped from V and 11 bases from J, the junction kept 19 bases outside the gene matches.

The chain carries TRBV7-9 and TRBJ2-7, with D hard to call. V lost 5 bases and J 0 bases, leaving 14 bases between the germline ends. CDR1 is SEHNR and CDR2 is FQNEAQ in the germline V gene (reference sequence). The CDR3 has 15 amino acids. CDR3: CASSRIGPSSYEQYF. The CDR3, as DNA: TGTGCCAGCAGCCGTATAGGTCCAAGCTCCTACGAGCAGTACTTC.

The chain carries TRBV19 and TRBJ2-5, with TRBD2 identical over 7 bases. CDR3 length: 16 residues. The trim removed 7 bases at V and 4 bases at J, leaving 15 bases unmatched. From germline, CDR1 is LNHDA and CDR2 SQIVND (reference sequence). The CDR3 sequence is CASTRDYLTGGETQYF. The CDR3 DNA reads as TGTGCCAGTACTCGGGACTACCTTACGGGGGGAGAGACCCAGTACTTC. The variable domain in full, completed from reference TRBV19 and TRBJ2-5, reads DGGITQSPKYLFRKEGQNVTLSCEQNLNHDAMYWYRQDPGQGLRLIYYSQIVNDFQKGDIAEGYSVSREKKESFPLTVTSAQKNPTAFYLCASTRDYLTGGETQYFGPGTRLLVL.

This clonotype was detected only a few times. This rearrangement joins TRBV27 to TRBJ1-1, with D possibly being TRBD1 (6 bases). This CDR3 contains 13 residues. Trimming shortened V by 6 bases and J by 4 bases, and 12 bases separated the two germline ends. The germline CDR1 and CDR2 sequences are MNHEY and SMNVEV (reference sequence). CDR3 residues: CASRPRGRTEAFF. DNA of the CDR3: TGTGCCAGCAGGCCACGGGGGCGCACTGAAGCTTTCTTT.

The chain links TRBV4-1 to TRBJ2-7, with a tentative D call TRBD1 (6 bases). V lost 1 base, J lost 6 bases, and 22 bases lay in between. Per the germline V gene, CDR1 is MGHRA and CDR2 is YSYEKL. The CDR3 is made up of 17 amino acids. The CDR3 DNA is TGCGCCAGCAGCCAAGCCCCACCGGGACAACTCCCTTCCGAGCAGTACTTC. It encodes CASSQAPPGQLPSEQYF.

This rearrangement joins TRBV6-1 to TRBJ1-2; D is uncertain. The CDR3 covers 14 residues. Germline CDR1 and CDR2: MNHNS and SASEGT. Trimming stripped 2 bases from V and 2 bases from J, with 9 bases between. Here the CDR3 reads CASSESNLNYGYTF. DNA of the CDR3: TGTGCCAGCAGTGAATCGAACCTAAACTATGGCTACACCTTC.

The J gene is TRBJ2-3, the V gene TRBV11-2, with a possible D match to TRBD2 (6 bases). The CDR3 is 14 residues long. In germline, CDR1 is SGHAT, CDR2 FQNNGV. Deletions cut 5 bases from V and 9 bases from J, with 18 bases between. The CDR3 sequence: CASSPIAQGGTQYF. CDR3 DNA sequence: TGTGCCAGCAGCCCGATCGCCCAGGGAGGCACGCAGTATTTT.

The gene calls are TRBV27 and TRBJ1-2; D remains unclear. Trimming pared 5 bases from V and 0 bases from J, leaving 13 bases between. Germline V gene lookup returns CDR1 MNHEY and CDR2 SMNVEV (reference sequence). The CDR3 runs 15 residues. CDR3 bases: TGTGCCAGCAGTCCTCAAGGCGGAACTAACTATGGCTACACCTTC. Translation gives CASSPQGGTNYGYTF.

The chain links TRBV7-2 to TRBJ2-7, with 11 nucleotides matching TRBD2. The DNA matches TRBJ2-5 better at its end, which makes the J call doubtful. Germline V lookup: CDR1 SGHTA, CDR2 FQGNSA. The CDR3 is 18 amino acids. The CDR3 DNA follows: TGTGCCAGCAGCTCCCGGCGGCTAGGACTAGCGGGCCAAGAGACCCAGTACTTC. Protein sequence: CASSSRRLGLAGQETQYF.

The chain uses TRBV29-1 and TRBJ1-1; D gene uncertain. CDR3 size: 12 residues. The germline V and J ends were trimmed by 8 bases and 1 base, with 11 bases remaining between them. Germline V gene data show CDR1 as SQVTM and CDR2 as ANQGSEA. CDR3 amino acids: CSTKETNTEAFF. In DNA, the CDR3 is TGCAGCACCAAAGAGACGAACACTGAAGCTTTCTTT.

The chain couples TRBV11-2 to TRBJ2-1, with no clear D. The end of the DNA fits TRBJ2-7 better, so the J call may be wrong. The germline CDR1 and CDR2 sequences are SGHAT and FQNNGV. The CDR3 contains 14 residues. The CDR3 protein is CASSQGNSYNEQYF. For the CDR3, the DNA is TGTGCCAGCAGCCAAGGGAACTCCTACAATGAGCAGTACTTC.

The rearrangement uses TRBV7-6 and TRBJ1-4; D may be TRBD1 (6 bases). The CDR3 contains 18 residues. Germline loops: CDR1 SGHVS, CDR2 FNYEAQ. V shed 0 bases and J shed 7 bases, with 21 bases lying between them. The DNA of the CDR3 is TGTGCCAGCAGCTTAGCCTACAGTACAGGGCCCTCAATTGAAAAACTGTTTTTT. The encoded protein is CASSLAYSTGPSIEKLFF.